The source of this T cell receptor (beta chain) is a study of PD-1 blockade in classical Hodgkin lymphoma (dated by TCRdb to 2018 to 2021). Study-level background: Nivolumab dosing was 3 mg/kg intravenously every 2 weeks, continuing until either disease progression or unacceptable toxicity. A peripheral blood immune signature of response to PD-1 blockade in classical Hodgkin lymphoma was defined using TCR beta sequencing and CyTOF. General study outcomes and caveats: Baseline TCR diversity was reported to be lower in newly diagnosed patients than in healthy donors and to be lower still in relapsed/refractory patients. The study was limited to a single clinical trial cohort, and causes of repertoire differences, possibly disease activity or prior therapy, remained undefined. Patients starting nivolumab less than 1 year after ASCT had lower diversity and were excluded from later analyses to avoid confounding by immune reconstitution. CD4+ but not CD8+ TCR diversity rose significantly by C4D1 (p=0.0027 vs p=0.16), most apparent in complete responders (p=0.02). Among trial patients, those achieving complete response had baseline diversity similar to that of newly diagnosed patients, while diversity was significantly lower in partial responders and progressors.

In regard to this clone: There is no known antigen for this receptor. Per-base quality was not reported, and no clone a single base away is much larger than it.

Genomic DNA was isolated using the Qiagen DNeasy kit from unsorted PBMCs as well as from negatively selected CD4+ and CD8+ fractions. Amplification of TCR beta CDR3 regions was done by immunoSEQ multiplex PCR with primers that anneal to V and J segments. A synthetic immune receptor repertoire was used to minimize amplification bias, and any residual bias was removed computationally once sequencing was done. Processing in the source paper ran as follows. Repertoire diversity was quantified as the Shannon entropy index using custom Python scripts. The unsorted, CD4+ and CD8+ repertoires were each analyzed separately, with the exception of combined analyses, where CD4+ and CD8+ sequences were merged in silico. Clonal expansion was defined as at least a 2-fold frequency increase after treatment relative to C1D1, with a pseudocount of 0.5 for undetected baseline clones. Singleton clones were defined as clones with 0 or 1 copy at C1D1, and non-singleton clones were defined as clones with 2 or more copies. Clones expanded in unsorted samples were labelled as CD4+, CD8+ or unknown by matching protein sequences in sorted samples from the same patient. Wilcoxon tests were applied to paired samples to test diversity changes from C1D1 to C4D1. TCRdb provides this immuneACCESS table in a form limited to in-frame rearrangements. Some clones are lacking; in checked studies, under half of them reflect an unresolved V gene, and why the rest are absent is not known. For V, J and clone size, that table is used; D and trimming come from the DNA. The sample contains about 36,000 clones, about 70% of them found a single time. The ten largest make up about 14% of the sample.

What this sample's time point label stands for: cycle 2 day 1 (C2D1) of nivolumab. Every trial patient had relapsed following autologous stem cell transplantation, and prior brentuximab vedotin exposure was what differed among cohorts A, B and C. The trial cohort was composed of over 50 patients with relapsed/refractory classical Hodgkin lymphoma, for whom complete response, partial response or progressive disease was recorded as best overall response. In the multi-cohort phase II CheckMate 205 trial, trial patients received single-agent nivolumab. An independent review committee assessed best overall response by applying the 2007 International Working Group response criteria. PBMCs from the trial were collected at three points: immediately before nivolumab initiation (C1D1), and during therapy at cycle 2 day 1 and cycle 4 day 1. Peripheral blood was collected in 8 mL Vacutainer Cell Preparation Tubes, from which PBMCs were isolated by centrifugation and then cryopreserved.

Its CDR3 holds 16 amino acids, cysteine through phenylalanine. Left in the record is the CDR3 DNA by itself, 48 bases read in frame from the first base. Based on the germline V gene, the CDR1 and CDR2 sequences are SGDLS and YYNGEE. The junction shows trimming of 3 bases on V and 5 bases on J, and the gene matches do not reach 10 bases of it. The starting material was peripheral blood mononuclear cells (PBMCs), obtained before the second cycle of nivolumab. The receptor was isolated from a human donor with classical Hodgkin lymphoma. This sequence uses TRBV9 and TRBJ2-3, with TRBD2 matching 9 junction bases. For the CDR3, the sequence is CASSASSGGWLDTQYF. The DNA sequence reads TGTGCCAGCAGCGCTAGCAGCGGGGGGTGGTTAGATACGCAGTATTTT.